Listed below are T cell receptor beta chains from one sample, sequenced in a study of spatial heterogeneity in lung cancer. From the 5' RACE reads, TCRdb called clonotypes with MiXCR, one entry per CDR3 protein. The sample consists of more than 65,000 distinct CDR3 sequences, approximately 8.1% of them appearing once. This specimen consisted of PBMCs, obtained at surgery. The receptors come from a male donor with early-stage non-small cell lung cancer. CDR3s include the opening cysteine and the closing phenylalanine or tryptophan. The order of the fields is J gene, D gene, CDR3 length, clone size, V gene, CDR3 DNA, CDR3 protein. The D gene is left open where the match is weak. Clone size is stated in some rows and not others, as once, few, many or a class when expanded.

>TRBJ2-3|NA|11|few|TRBV12-3/TRBV12-4
TGTGCCAGTGCCTCGGGCCTGAAGCAGTATTTT
CASASGLKQYF
>TRBJ2-2|TRBD2|15|NA|TRBV12-3/TRBV12-4
TGTGCCAGCAGTTTGAGGCTAGCGGGAACCGGGGAGCTGTTTTTT
CASSLRLAGTGELFF
>TRBJ2-5|NA|15|many|TRBV11-3
TGTGCCAGCAGCCACTTCGACTCTGGCGGTGAGACCCAGTACTTC
CASSHFDSGGETQYF
>TRBJ2-6|TRBD2|16|many|TRBV20-1
TGCAGTGCCCCCGGGGGGGCCCTCTCTGGGGCCAACGTCCTGACTTTC
CSAPGGALSGANVLTF
>TRBJ2-7|NA|13|many|TRBV20-1
TGCAGTGCCTTCTACCCCCGAACCTACGAGCAGTACTTC
CSAFYPRTYEQYF
>TRBJ2-7|NA|14|many|TRBV12-3/TRBV12-4
TGTGCCAGCAGTCTTCTTCGGGCAGTCGACGAGCAGTACTTC
CASSLLRAVDEQYF
>TRBJ2-1|TRBD1|16|few|TRBV12-3/TRBV12-4
TGTGCCAGCAGTTTAAAGACAGGGGTCCCCGGCAATGAGCAGTTCTTC
CASSLKTGVPGNEQFF
>TRBJ2-3|TRBD2|16|NA|TRBV5-1
TGCGCCAGCAGCGTCGGACTAGCGGGGAGCACAGATACGCAGTATTTT
CASSVGLAGSTDTQYF
>TRBJ1-1|NA|14|NA|TRBV5-1
TGCGCCAGCAGCCCCGCGTTGGGGGGCACTGAAGCTTTCTTT
CASSPALGGTEAFF
>TRBJ2-1|TRBD1|15|few|TRBV20-1
TGCAGTGCTAGAATTCGGGACAGGGGTCTAGGTGAGCAGTTCTTC
CSARIRDRGLGEQFF
>TRBJ2-7|NA|14|many|TRBV5-6
TGTGCCAGCAGCCCCAGGGTCTACCCCTACGAGCAGTACTTC
CASSPRVYPYEQYF
>TRBJ2-3|NA|17|few|TRBV2
TGTGCCAGCAGCCCACGAGGGGGCGGGAGTAGCGCAGATACGCAGTATTTT
CASSPRGGGSSADTQYF
>TRBJ2-3|TRBD2|20|many|TRBV24-1
TGTGCCACCAGTGATTTAAAAGGTCTTGCGCGGGAGGGCGACACAGATACGCAGTATTTT
CATSDLKGLAREGDTDTQYF
>TRBJ1-2|TRBD1|16|many|TRBV28
TGTGCCAGCAGTCCCTCCGGCTGGGACAGGGGAGCTGGCTACACCTTC
CASSPSGWDRGAGYTF
>TRBJ2-1|TRBD2|18|many|TRBV24-1
TGTGCCACCAGTGACCCCGTACCTGCTAGCGGAGACTACAATGAGCAGTTCTTC
CATSDPVPASGDYNEQFF
>TRBJ2-7|NA|12|few|TRBV6-6
TGTGCCAGCCGCGGGCAATCCTACGAGCAGTACTTC
CASRGQSYEQYF
>TRBJ1-2|NA|15|many|TRBV5-1
TGCGCCAGCAGCTTGGCCGCAGGCGGAGAAGGTGGCTACACCTTC
CASSLAAGGEGGYTF
>TRBJ2-2|TRBD2|14|few|TRBV14
TGTGCCAGCAGCTTCGGACTAGCTCCCGGGGAGCTGTTTTTT
CASSFGLAPGELFF
>TRBJ2-7|TRBD1|15|NA|TRBV7-9
TGTGCCAGCAGCTTCTCCGGGACAGGGGAAGGCGAGCAGTACTTC
CASSFSGTGEGEQYF
>TRBJ1-2|TRBD1|14|many|TRBV18
TGTGCCAGCTCAGAGGGACAGGGGACCTATGGCTACACCTTC
CASSEGQGTYGYTF
>TRBJ1-3|NA|15|NA|TRBV7-9
TGTGCCAGCACCACAGGAGCAGCTCCTGGAAACTCCATATATTTT
CASTTGAAPGNSIYF
>TRBJ2-5|NA|15|many|TRBV7-6
TGTGCCAGCAGCTTATCCCCCGGGGGCGGAGGGACCCAGTACTTC
CASSLSPGGGGTQYF
>TRBJ1-1|NA|13|NA|TRBV27
TGTGCCAGCAGTTTATTAGGGAGAGCTGAAGCTTTCTTT
CASSLLGRAEAFF
>TRBJ2-1|NA|15|many|TRBV3-1
TGTGCCAGCAGCCAAGCGTGGGGCGCAGACAATGAGCAGTTCTTC
CASSQAWGADNEQFF
>TRBJ1-4|NA|14|NA|TRBV3-1
TGTGCCAGCAGCCCTACAGGGATATTTGAAAAACTGTTTTTT
CASSPTGIFEKLFF
>TRBJ1-1|NA|14|NA|TRBV5-6
TGTGCCAGCAGCCAACGGGGGTTGGGCACTGAAGCTTTCTTT
CASSQRGLGTEAFF
>TRBJ2-7|NA|15|few|TRBV7-6
TGTGCCAGCAGCCCCAGCTCACAGAGCTCCTACGAGCAGTACTTC
CASSPSSQSSYEQYF
>TRBJ1-2|NA|16|few|TRBV7-9
TGTGCCAGCAGCCTCAGAGAAGAAGAGTTCAACTATGGCTACACCTTC
CASSLREEEFNYGYTF
>TRBJ1-5|TRBD1|13|many|TRBV29-1
TGCAGCGTCCTAGGGGGCGCGGGGCAGCCCCAGCATTTT
CSVLGGAGQPQHF
>TRBJ2-1|NA|16|many|TRBV29-1
TGCAGCGTTGAAGGGAAGGTGGGGGCTTCCTACAATGAGCAGTTCTTC
CSVEGKVGASYNEQFF
>TRBJ2-1|TRBD2|14|NA|TRBV2
TGTGCCAACGATCTAGCGGGAGCCTACAATGAGCAGTTCTTC
CANDLAGAYNEQFF
>TRBJ2-5|TRBD2|17|many|TRBV11-2
TGTGCCAGCAGCTCCCGGGGGGGACCGGAGGGGCAAGAGACCCAGTACTTC
CASSSRGGPEGQETQYF
>TRBJ2-1|TRBD2|15|many|TRBV10-3
TGTGCCATCAGTGGGCCAGCGGGGGACTACAATGAGCAGTTCTTC
CAISGPAGDYNEQFF
>TRBJ2-2|NA|14|NA|TRBV5-6
TGTGCCAGCAGCCTGGACTTTGGCACCGGGGAGCTGTTTTTT
CASSLDFGTGELFF
>TRBJ2-1|TRBD2|14|few|TRBV29-1
TGCAGCTCCTCCGGGACTAGCGGGAGTGATGAGCAGTTCTTC
CSSSGTSGSDEQFF
>TRBJ2-7|NA|15|many|TRBV12-3/TRBV12-4
TGTGCCAGCAGATCCACCGGGACACCGTCCTACGAGCAGTACTTC
CASRSTGTPSYEQYF
>TRBJ2-3|TRBD2|16|NA|TRBV7-8
TGTGCCAGCAGCCCGACTAGCGGGAGGGACACAGATACGCAGTATTTT
CASSPTSGRDTDTQYF
>TRBJ1-4|NA|14|many|TRBV5-1
TGCGCCAGCAGCTTGGAGGGAGGTGATGAAAAACTGTTTTTT
CASSLEGGDEKLFF
>TRBJ2-1|NA|15|few|TRBV28
TGTGCCAGCAGCCTACTATGGGGCAGCTACAATGAGCAGTTCTTC
CASSLLWGSYNEQFF
>TRBJ2-5|NA|11|many|TRBV28
TGTGCCAGCCTGGACCAAGAGACCCAGTACTTC
CASLDQETQYF
>TRBJ1-5|NA|12|few|TRBV7-2
TGTGCCAGCAGCTTAGACAGTCAGCCCCAGCATTTT
CASSLDSQPQHF
>TRBJ1-1|NA|14|NA|TRBV18
TGTGCCAGCTCACCACGGCAGGGCTACACTGAAGCTTTCTTT
CASSPRQGYTEAFF
>TRBJ1-1|NA|11|few|TRBV29-1
TGCAGCGTTGAATCGGGGCTTGAAGCTTTCTTT
CSVESGLEAFF
>TRBJ2-1|NA|15|many|TRBV21-1
TGTGCCAGCGTAACCAAGGGGAGCTCCTACAATGAGCAGTTCTTC
CASVTKGSSYNEQFF
>TRBJ1-1|TRBD1|14|few|TRBV2
TGTGCCAGCGACCCCAGGACAGGCAACACTGAAGCTTTCTTT
CASDPRTGNTEAFF
>TRBJ1-6|NA|14|many|TRBV9
TGTGCCAGCAGCGTCAGGGGTGATAATTCACCCCTCCACTTT
CASSVRGDNSPLHF
>TRBJ2-3|TRBD2|14|many|TRBV20-1
TGCAGTGCTAGTGTTGGGAGGGCTCTAGATACGCAGTATTTT
CSASVGRALDTQYF
>TRBJ1-4|NA|15|few|TRBV10-3
TGTGCCATCAGTGAGTCAGGGGCTCGGAATGAAAAACTGTTTTTT
CAISESGARNEKLFF
>TRBJ1-1|TRBD1|14|NA|TRBV12-3/TRBV12-4
TGTGCCAGCAGATCCGGGACAGGGGGCGATGAAGCTTTCTTT
CASRSGTGGDEAFF
>TRBJ2-1|NA|11|NA|TRBV7-9
TGTGCCAGCAGCTTATGGGATGAGCAGTTCTTC
CASSLWDEQFF
>TRBJ2-7|TRBD1|15|few|TRBV9
TGTGCCAGCAGCGCCGTAGGGGACAGGGGCTACGAGCAGTACTTC
CASSAVGDRGYEQYF